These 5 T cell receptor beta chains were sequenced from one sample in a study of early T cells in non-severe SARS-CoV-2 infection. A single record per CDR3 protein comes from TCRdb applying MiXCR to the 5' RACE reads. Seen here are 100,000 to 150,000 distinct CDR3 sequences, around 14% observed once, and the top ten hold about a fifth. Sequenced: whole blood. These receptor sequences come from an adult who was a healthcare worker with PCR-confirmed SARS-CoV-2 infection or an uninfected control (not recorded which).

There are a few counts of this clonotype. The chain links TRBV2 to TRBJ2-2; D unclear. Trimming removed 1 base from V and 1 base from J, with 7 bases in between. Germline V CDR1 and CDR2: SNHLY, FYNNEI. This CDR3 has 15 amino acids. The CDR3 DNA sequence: TGTGCCAGCAGTGAAGGGCAGAAGAACACCGGGGAGCTGTTTTTT. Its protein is CASSEGQKNTGELFF.

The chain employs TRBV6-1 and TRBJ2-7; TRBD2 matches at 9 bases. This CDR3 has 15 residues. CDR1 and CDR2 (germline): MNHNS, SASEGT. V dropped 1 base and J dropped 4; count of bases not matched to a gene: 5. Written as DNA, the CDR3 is TGTGCCAGCAGTGAAGAGAATAGCGGGGGTTACGAGCAGTACTTC. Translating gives CASSEENSGGYEQYF.

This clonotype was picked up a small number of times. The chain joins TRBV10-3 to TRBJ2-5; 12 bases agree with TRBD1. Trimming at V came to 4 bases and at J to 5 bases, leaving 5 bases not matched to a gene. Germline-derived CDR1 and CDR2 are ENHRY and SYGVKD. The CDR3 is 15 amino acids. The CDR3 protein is CAISGGQGAYETQYF. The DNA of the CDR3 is TGTGCCATCAGTGGGGGACAGGGGGCTTATGAGACCCAGTACTTC.

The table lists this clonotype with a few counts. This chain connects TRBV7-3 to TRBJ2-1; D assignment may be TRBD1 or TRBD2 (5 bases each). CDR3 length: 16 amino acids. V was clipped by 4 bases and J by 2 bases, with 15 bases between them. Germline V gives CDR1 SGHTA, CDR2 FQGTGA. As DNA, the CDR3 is TGTGCCAGCAGCTCCACCGGGACGTCCCCCTACAATGAGCAGTTCTTC. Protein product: CASSSTGTSPYNEQFF.

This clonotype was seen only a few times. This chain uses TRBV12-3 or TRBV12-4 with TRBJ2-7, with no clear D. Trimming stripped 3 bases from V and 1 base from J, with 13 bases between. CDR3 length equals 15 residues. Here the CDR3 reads CASSLSQIGSYEQYF. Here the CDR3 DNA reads TGTGCCAGCAGTTTGTCGCAGATTGGGTCCTACGAGCAGTACTTC.